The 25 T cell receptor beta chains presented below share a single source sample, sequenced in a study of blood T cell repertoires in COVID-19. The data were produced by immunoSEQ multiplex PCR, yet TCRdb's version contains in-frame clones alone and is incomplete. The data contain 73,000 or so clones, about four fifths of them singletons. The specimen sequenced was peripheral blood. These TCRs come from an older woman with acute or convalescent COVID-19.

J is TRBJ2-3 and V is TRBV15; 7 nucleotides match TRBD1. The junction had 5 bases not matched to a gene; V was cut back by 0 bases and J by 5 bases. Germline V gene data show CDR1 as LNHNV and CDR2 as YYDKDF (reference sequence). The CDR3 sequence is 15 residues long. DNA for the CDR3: TGTGCCACCAGCAGAGAAGGGACAGCAGGAGATACGCAGTATTTT. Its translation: CATSREGTAGDTQYF.

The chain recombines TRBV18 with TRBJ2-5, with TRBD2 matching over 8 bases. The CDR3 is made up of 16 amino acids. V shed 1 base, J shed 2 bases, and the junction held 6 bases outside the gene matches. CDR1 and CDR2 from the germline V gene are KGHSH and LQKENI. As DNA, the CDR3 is TGTGCCAGCTCACCACTGGCGGGGGGCCTTCAAGAGACCCAGTACTTC. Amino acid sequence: CASSPLAGGLQETQYF.

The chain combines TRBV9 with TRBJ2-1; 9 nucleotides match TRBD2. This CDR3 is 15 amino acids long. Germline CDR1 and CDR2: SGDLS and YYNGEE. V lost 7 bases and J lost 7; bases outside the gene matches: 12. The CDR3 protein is CASGTGAGGRNEQFF. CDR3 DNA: TGTGCCAGCGGCACTGGAGCGGGGGGTCGAAATGAGCAGTTCTTC.

The CDR3 region is CASSPQPGNTEAFF. CDR3 nucleotides: TGTGCCAGCAGCCCCCAGCCGGGGAACACTGAAGCTTTCTTT. The J gene is TRBJ1-1, the V gene TRBV3-1 (or the pseudogene TRBV3-2); D remains ambiguous. V lost 4 bases, J lost 1 base, and 10 bases lay in between. This CDR3 contains 14 residues. The germline V gene has CDR1 LGHDT and CDR2 YNNKEL (reference sequence).

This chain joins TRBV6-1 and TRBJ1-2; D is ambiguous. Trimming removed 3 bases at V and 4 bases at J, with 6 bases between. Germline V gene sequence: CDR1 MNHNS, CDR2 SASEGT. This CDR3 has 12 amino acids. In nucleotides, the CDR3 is TGTGCCAGCAGTGACGAGGGCTATGGCTACACCTTC. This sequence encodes CASSDEGYGYTF.

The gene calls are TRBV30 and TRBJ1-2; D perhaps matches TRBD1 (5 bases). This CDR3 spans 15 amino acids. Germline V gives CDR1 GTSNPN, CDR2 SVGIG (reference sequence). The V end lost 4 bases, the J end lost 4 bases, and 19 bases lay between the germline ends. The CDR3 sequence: CAWTGADGGLYGYTF. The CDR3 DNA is TGTGCCTGGACCGGCGCCGACGGGGGACTCTATGGCTACACCTTC. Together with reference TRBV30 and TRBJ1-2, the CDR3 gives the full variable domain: SQTIHQWPATLVQPVGSPLSLECTVEGTSNPNLYWYRQAAGRGLQLLFYSVGIGQISSEVPQNLSASRPQDRQFILSSKKLLLSDSGFYLCAWTGADGGLYGYTFGSGTRLTVV.

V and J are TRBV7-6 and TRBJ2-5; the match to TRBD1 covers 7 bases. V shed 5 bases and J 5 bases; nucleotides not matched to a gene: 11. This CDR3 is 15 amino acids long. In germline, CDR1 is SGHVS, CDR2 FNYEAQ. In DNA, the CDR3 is TGTGCCAGCAGCCCCAGGACAGGTCGTATGGAGACCCAGTACTTC. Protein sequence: CASSPRTGRMETQYF.

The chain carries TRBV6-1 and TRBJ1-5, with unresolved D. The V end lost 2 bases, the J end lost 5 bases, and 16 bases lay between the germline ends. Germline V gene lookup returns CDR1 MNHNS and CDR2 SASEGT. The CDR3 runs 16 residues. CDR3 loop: CASSEKLPSNYQPQHF. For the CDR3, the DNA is TGTGCCAGCAGTGAAAAATTGCCGTCTAACTATCAGCCCCAGCATTTT.

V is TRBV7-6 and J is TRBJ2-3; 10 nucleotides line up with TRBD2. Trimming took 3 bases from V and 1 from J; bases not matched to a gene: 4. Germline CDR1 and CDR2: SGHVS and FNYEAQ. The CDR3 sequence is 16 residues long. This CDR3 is CASSLLAGEGTDTQYF. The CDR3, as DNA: TGTGCCAGCAGCTTGCTAGCGGGGGAGGGCACAGATACGCAGTATTTT.

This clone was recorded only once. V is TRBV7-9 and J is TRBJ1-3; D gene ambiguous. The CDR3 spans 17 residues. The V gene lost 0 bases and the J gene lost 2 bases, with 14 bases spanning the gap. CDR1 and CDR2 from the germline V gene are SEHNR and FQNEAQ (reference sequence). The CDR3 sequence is CASSLATGFGTGNTIYF. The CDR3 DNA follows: TGTGCCAGCAGCTTAGCGACGGGGTTCGGAACTGGAAACACCATATATTTT.

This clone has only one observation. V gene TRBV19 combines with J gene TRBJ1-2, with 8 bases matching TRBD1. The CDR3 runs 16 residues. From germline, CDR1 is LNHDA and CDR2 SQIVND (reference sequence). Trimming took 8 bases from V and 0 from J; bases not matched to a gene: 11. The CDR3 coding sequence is TGTGCCAGTGAGGTCGGGACAGGTGCTACTAACTATGGCTACACCTTC. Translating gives CASEVGTGATNYGYTF.

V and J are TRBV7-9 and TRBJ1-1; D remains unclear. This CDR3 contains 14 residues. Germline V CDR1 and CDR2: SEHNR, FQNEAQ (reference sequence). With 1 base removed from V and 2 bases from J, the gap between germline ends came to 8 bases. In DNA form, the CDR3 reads TGTGCCAGCAGCTTAGGGGCAGATAACACTGAAGCTTTCTTT. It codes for CASSLGADNTEAFF.

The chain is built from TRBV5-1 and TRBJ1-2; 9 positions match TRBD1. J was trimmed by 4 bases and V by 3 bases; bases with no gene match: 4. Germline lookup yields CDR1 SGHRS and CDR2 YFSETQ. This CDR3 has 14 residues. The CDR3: CASSSQGAAYGYTF. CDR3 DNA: TGCGCCAGCAGCTCACAGGGGGCCGCCTATGGCTACACCTTC.

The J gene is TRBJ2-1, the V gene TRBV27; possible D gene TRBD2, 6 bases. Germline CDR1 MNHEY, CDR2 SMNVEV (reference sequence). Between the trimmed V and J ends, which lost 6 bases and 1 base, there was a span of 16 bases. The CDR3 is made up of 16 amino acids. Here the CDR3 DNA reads TGTGCCAGCAGCCTCGGCGGGGATGGGTCCTACAATGAGCAGTTCTTC. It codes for CASSLGGDGSYNEQFF.

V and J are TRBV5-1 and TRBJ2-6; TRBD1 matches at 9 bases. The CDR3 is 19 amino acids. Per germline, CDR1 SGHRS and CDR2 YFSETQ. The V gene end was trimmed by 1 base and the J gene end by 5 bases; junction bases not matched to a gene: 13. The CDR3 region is CASSLHLGQGFSRANVLTF. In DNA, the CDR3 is TGCGCCAGCAGCTTGCATTTGGGACAGGGATTTTCCCGGGCCAACGTCCTGACTTTC. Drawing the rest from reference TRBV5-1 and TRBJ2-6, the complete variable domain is KAGVTQTPRYLIKTRGQQVTLSCSPISGHRSVSWYQQTPGQGLQFLFEYFSETQRNKGNFPGRFSGRQFSNSRSEMNVSTLELGDSALYLCASSLHLGQGFSRANVLTFGAGSRLTVL.

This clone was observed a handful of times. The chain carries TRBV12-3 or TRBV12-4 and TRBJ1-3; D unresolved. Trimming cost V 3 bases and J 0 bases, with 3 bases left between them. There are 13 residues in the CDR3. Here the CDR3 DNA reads TGTGCCAGCAGTTTCCACTCTGGAAACACCATATATTTT. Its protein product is CASSFHSGNTIYF.

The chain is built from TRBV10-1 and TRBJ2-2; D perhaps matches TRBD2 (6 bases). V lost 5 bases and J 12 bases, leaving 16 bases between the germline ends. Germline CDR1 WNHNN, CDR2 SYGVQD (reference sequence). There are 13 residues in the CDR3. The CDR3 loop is CASSSRQGRKLFF. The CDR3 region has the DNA TGCGCCAGCAGTTCCCGTCAAGGGAGGAAGCTGTTTTTT.

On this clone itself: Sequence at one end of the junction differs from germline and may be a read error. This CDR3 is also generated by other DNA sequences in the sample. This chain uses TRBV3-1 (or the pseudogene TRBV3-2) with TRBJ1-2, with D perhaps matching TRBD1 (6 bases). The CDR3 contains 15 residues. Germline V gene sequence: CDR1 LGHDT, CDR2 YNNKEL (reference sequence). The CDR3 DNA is TGCGCCCCCAGCCAAGGAGGGGGGGGCAACTATGGCTACACCTTC. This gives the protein CAPSQGGGGNYGYTF.

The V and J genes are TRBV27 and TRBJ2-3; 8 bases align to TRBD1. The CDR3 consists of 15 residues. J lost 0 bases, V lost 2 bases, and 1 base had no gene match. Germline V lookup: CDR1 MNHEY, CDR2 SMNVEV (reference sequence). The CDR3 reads CASSLQGASTDTQYF. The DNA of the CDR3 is TGTGCCAGCAGTTTACAGGGGGCAAGCACAGATACGCAGTATTTT.

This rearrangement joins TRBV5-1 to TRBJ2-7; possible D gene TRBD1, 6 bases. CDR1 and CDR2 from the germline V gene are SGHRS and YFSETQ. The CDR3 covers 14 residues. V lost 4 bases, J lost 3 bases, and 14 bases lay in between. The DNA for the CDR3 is TGCGCCAGCAGCCTAGGACCCAGGGGCTACGAGCAGTACTTC. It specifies CASSLGPRGYEQYF.

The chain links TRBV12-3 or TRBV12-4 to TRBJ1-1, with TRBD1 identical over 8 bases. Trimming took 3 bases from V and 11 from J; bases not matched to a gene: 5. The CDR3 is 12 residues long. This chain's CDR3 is CASSLGDRNAFF. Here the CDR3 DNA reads TGTGCCAGCAGTTTGGGGGACAGGAACGCTTTCTTT.

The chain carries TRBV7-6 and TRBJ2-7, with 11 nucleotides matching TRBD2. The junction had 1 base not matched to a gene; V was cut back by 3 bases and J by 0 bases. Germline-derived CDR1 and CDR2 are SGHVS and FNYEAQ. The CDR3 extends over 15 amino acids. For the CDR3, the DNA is TGTGCCAGCAGCTTCCTAGCGGGGGGCTCCTACGAGCAGTACTTC. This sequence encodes CASSFLAGGSYEQYF.

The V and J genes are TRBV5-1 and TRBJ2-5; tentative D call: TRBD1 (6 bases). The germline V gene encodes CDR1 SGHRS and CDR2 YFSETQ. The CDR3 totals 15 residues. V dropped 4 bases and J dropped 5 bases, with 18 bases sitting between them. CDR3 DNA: TGCGCCAGCAGCCCGGAAACAGGGTTTTGGGAGACCCAGTACTTC. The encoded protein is CASSPETGFWETQYF.

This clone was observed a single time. The CDR3: CSVTHSYNEQFF. CDR3 coding DNA: TGCAGCGTTACACATTCCTACAATGAGCAGTTCTTC. The chain has TRBV29-1 and TRBJ2-1; D remains unclear. Per the germline V gene, CDR1 is SQVTM and CDR2 is ANQGSEA. The V gene lost 5 bases and the J gene lost 1 base, with 6 bases spanning the gap. This CDR3 region has 12 residues.

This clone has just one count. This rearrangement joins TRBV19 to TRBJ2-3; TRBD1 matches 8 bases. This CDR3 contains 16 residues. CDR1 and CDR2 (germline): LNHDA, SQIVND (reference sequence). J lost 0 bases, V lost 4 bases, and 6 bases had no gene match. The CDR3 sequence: CASSRLRDRSTDTQYF. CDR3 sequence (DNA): TGTGCCAGTAGTAGGCTCCGGGACAGGAGCACAGATACGCAGTATTTT.